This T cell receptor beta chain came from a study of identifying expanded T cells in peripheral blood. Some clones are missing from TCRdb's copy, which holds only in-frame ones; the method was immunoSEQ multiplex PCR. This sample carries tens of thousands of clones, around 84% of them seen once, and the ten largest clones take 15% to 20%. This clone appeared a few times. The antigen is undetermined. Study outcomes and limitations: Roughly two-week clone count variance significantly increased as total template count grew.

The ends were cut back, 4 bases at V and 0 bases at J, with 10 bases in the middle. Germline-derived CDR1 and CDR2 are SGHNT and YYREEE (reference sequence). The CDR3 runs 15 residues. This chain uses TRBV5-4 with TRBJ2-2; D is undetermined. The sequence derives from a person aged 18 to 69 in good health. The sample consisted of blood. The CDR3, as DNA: TGTGCCAGCAGCGTCGAATCTACGAACACCGGGGAGCTGTTTTTT. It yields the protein CASSVESTNTGELFF.